This T cell receptor beta chain was obtained from a study of blood T cell repertoires in COVID-19. Study summary: The cDNA or gDNA used as material had been derived from T cells, B-cell-depleted T cells, or PBMCs.

Germline CDR1 reads MDHEN; CDR2 reads SYDVKM. This CDR3 spans 18 amino acids. Trimming pared 3 bases from V and 6 bases from J, leaving 23 bases between. Libraries were prepared by immunoSEQ multiplex PCR; TCRdb keeps only in-frame clonotypes and omits some of them. The table shows 230,000 or so clones, with about 90% occurring only once. The table lists this clone with a count of one. Input material: peripheral blood. The clonotype was recovered from a man aged 35 to 55 with active or convalescent COVID-19. The chain employs TRBV28 and TRBJ2-2; the D is unclear. CDR3 sequence reads: CASSLARGVPVASGELFF. The CDR3 DNA sequence: TGTGCCAGCAGTTTGGCTCGAGGCGTTCCGGTCGCCTCCGGGGAGCTGTTTTTT.